This passage covers 22 T cell receptor beta chains from one sample sequenced in a study of T-cell memory formation after mild COVID-19 (dated by TCRdb to about 2021). Library method: 5' RACE. Sequenced using an Illumina NovaSeq 6000. The raw public data were reprocessed by TCRdb itself: fastp quality trimming at Q25, MiXCR clonotype calling, in-frame beta chains only. CDR3 protein duplicates are merged, each entry listing the most common genes and DNA. A total of under 650,000 distinct CDR3 sequences appear in this sample, approximately 18% of them only once. The ten largest account for around 11% of the sample. The specimen sequenced was PBMCs or a T cell subset sorted from them (not recorded which). Source of these receptors: an adult woman who had mild COVID-19 (a few samples of this study predate the infection). The sample titles of this study are shuffled in the database, so cell type and time point are left out; the donor was told from shared clones.

The V call is TRBV5-4, the J call TRBJ2-5; possible D gene TRBD2, 7 bases. Germline loops: CDR1 SGHNT, CDR2 YYREEE (reference sequence). Trimming took 2 bases from V and 1 from J, leaving 15 bases between them. The CDR3 length is 16 residues. The CDR3 DNA follows: TGTGCCAGCAGCTTTGGAGGGGGGGGTCTCCAAGAGACCCAGTACTTC. As protein: CASSFGGGGLQETQYF.

The chain employs TRBV18 and TRBJ2-7; D gene ambiguous. Trimming left V 6 bases short and J 0 bases short, with 9 bases between. Germline assignment: CDR1 KGHSH and CDR2 LQKENI. The length of the CDR3 is 13 residues. DNA of the CDR3: TGTGCCAGCTCCCCCGTCGCCTCCTACGAGCAGTACTTC. Protein product: CASSPVASYEQYF.

This chain joins TRBV6-1 and TRBJ2-7, with D possibly being TRBD1 (5 bases). The V and J ends lost 8 bases and 3 bases respectively, with 11 bases between them. The CDR3 has 12 amino acids. Germline V gene data show CDR1 as MNHNS and CDR2 as SASEGT. For the CDR3, the DNA is TGTGCCAGCTTAACTGGACACTACGAGCAGTACTTC. Residues: CASLTGHYEQYF.

In regard to this clonotype: A much larger clone lies a single base off, so this may be a read error. CDR3 in DNA: TGTGCCAGCAGTTTCCACAGCACAGATACGCTGTATTTT. Encoded protein: CASSFHSTDTLYF. The chain combines TRBV12-3 or TRBV12-4 with TRBJ2-3; D is uncertain. The CDR3 length is 13 residues.

The chain employs TRBV20-1 and TRBJ2-1; the D gene is possibly TRBD1 (6 bases). This CDR3 contains 16 residues. The germline gives CDR1 DFQATT, CDR2 SNEGSKA (reference sequence). Trimming stripped 4 bases from V and 3 bases from J, with 19 bases between. The CDR3 sequence: CSATPRQAPNYNEQFF. DNA for the CDR3: TGCAGTGCTACCCCCCGACAGGCACCCAACTACAATGAGCAGTTCTTC.

This clonotype was counted a few times. The genes are TRBV15 and TRBJ1-1, with unresolved D. CDR1 and CDR2 (germline): LNHNV, YYDKDF (reference sequence). There are 15 residues in the CDR3. Trimming removed 0 bases at V and 7 bases at J, with 15 bases between. CDR3 region: CATSREAVPSDEAFF. The CDR3 DNA is TGTGCCACCAGCAGAGAGGCAGTTCCCTCCGATGAAGCTTTCTTT.

This clonotype has only a few counts. V is TRBV16 and J is TRBJ2-3, with 10 bases fitting TRBD1. The junction had 10 bases not matched to a gene; V was cut back by 1 base and J by 6 bases. Germline-derived CDR1 and CDR2 are KGHSY and FQNENV. The CDR3 runs to 17 residues. For the CDR3, the DNA is TGTGCCAGCAGCCAATTTGGGACAGGGGCGCCCCGGGATACGCAGTATTTT. Translation: CASSQFGTGAPRDTQYF.

This clonotype has only one observation. The V call is TRBV5-1, the J call TRBJ2-7; 8 bases map to TRBD1. This CDR3 is 15 amino acids long. Trimming at V came to 0 bases and at J to 5 bases, leaving 7 bases not matched to a gene. The V gene's germline CDR1 is SGHRS and CDR2 YFSETQ. CDR3 loop: CASSLGTGNSNEQYF. Written as DNA, the CDR3 is TGCGCCAGCAGCTTGGGGACAGGGAATAGTAACGAGCAGTACTTC. Together with reference TRBV5-1 and TRBJ2-7, the CDR3 gives the full variable domain: KAGVTQTPRYLIKTRGQQVTLSCSPISGHRSVSWYQQTPGQGLQFLFEYFSETQRNKGNFPGRFSGRQFSNSRSEMNVSTLELGDSALYLCASSLGTGNSNEQYFGPGTRLTVT.

This clonotype was seen only a few times. V usage is TRBV15 and J usage is TRBJ1-5; D perhaps matches TRBD1 (6 bases). The CDR3 consists of 17 residues. CDR1 and CDR2 from the germline V gene are LNHNV and YYDKDF (reference sequence). Trimming took off 1 base at V and 2 bases at J, with 15 bases between the two ends. The CDR3 loop is CATSRAGGRGGNQPQHF. DNA of the CDR3: TGTGCCACCAGCAGAGCGGGGGGCAGGGGTGGCAATCAGCCCCAGCATTTT.

The rearrangement links TRBV5-1 to TRBJ2-3; perhaps TRBD2 as D (5 bases). Deletions cut 0 bases from V and 0 bases from J, with 11 bases between. This CDR3 contains 16 residues. Germline-derived CDR1 and CDR2 are SGHRS and YFSETQ. In DNA form, the CDR3 reads TGCGCCAGCAGCTTGGAAGGAGCGGCCAGCACAGATACGCAGTATTTT. It translates to CASSLEGAASTDTQYF.

The V and J genes are TRBV5-1 and TRBJ1-4, with 10 positions matching TRBD1. CDR3 length equals 18 residues. The J segment lost 5 bases and the V segment lost 7 bases, leaving 17 bases of the junction unmatched. The germline V gene has CDR1 SGHRS and CDR2 YFSETQ. CDR3 in amino acids: CASAQWGQGPSWNEKLFF. In DNA form, the CDR3 reads TGCGCCAGCGCCCAGTGGGGACAGGGGCCCTCTTGGAATGAAAAACTGTTTTTT.

The chain employs TRBV6-1 and TRBJ1-2; TRBD1 might be the D (5 bases). Per the germline V gene, CDR1 is MNHNS and CDR2 is SASEGT. The CDR3 length is 15 residues. The V gene lost 6 bases and the J gene lost 2 bases, with 16 bases spanning the gap. The CDR3 sequence: CASSPGGTGNYGYTF. CDR3 in DNA: TGTGCCAGCAGCCCTGGGGGGACGGGGAACTATGGCTACACCTTC.

The V gene is TRBV2, the J gene TRBJ2-7; TRBD2 matches 10 bases. The V segment lost 7 bases and the J segment 4 bases; nucleotides outside the gene matches: 4. Germline-derived CDR1 and CDR2 are SNHLY and FYNNEI. The CDR3 is 13 residues long. The CDR3 is CASKPSGSYEQYF. The CDR3 DNA reads as TGTGCCAGCAAACCTAGCGGGAGTTACGAGCAGTACTTC.

This chain connects TRBV12-3 or TRBV12-4 to TRBJ1-2; the D gene is possibly TRBD1 (6 bases). The CDR3 has 16 amino acids. V lost 1 base and J lost 6, with 18 bases in between. This chain's CDR3 is CASSLVNRQVIDGYTF. The CDR3 coding sequence is TGTGCCAGCAGTTTAGTCAACAGACAGGTTATCGATGGCTACACCTTC.

Only a few counts were recorded for this clonotype. The chain links TRBV11-2 to TRBJ1-1, with D maybe TRBD1 (5 bases). This CDR3 has 15 residues. Trimming removed 6 bases from V and 4 bases from J, with 18 bases in between. Germline CDR1 reads SGHAT; CDR2 reads FQNNGV. Written as DNA, the CDR3 is TGTGCCAGCAGGCCCGGGATGAGGGGTCCCACTGAAGCTTTCTTT. Its protein is CASRPGMRGPTEAFF.

This clonotype was recorded a few times. The chain joins TRBV20-1 to TRBJ1-2; D is unclear. This CDR3 spans 14 amino acids. The germline CDR1 and CDR2 sequences are DFQATT and SNEGSKA (reference sequence). The V gene lost 0 bases and the J gene lost 4 bases, with 12 bases spanning the gap. CDR3 region: CSARDPGIGYGYTF. The CDR3 DNA reads TGCAGTGCTAGAGATCCGGGAATTGGCTATGGCTACACCTTC.

In its sample, this clonotype was seen a few times. The gene calls are TRBV15 and TRBJ2-1, with 11 bases aligning to TRBD2. Unmatched junction bases numbered 1, after V lost 5 bases and J lost 4 bases. The CDR3 loop spans 14 amino acids. CDR1 is LNHNV, CDR2 YYDKDF, per germline (reference sequence). The DNA of the CDR3 is TGTGCCACCAGCCGACTAGCGGGATACAATGAGCAGTTCTTC. It specifies CATSRLAGYNEQFF. Full variable domain (rest looked up from reference TRBV15 and TRBJ2-1): DAMVIQNPRYQVTQFGKPVTLSCSQTLNHNVMYWYQQKSSQAPKLLFHYYDKDFNNEADTPDNFQSRRPNTSFCFLDIRSPGLGDTAMYLCATSRLAGYNEQFFGPGTRLTVL.

This clonotype was observed many times. Here the CDR3 reads CASSGLAGGITYNEQFF. CDR3 bases: TGTGCCAGCAGCGGACTAGCGGGGGGGATCACCTACAATGAGCAGTTCTTC. The chain has TRBV12-3 or TRBV12-4 and TRBJ2-1; the match to TRBD2 covers 15 bases. Trimming took 6 bases from V and 2 from J; bases not matched to a gene: 5. This CDR3 is 17 amino acids long.

The chain links TRBV27 to TRBJ2-1; 7 nucleotides align to TRBD2. Germline V gene sequence: CDR1 MNHEY, CDR2 SMNVEV (reference sequence). V was clipped by 0 bases and J by 0 bases; unmatched bases: 8. The CDR3 contains 18 residues. DNA for the CDR3: TGTGCCAGCAGTTTATCGATTGGGGGGGGTATCTCCTACAATGAGCAGTTCTTC. Translating it yields CASSLSIGGGISYNEQFF.

This sequence joins TRBV2 and TRBJ2-7; maybe TRBD2 (5 bases). The CDR3 sequence is 14 residues long. V lost 7 bases and J 2 bases, leaving 15 bases between the germline ends. Germline V gives CDR1 SNHLY, CDR2 FYNNEI. The CDR3 loop is CASKREYGPYEQYF. CDR3 nucleotides: TGTGCCAGCAAGAGGGAATACGGCCCCTACGAGCAGTACTTC.

The rearrangement joins TRBV3-1 to TRBJ2-2, with 9 bases lining up with TRBD1. The germline V gene encodes CDR1 LGHDT and CDR2 YNNKEL (reference sequence). The CDR3 extends over 15 amino acids. V lost 2 bases and J lost 7; bases outside the gene matches: 5. Here the CDR3 DNA reads TGTGCCAGCAGCCAAACGGGACAGGGTGGCGGGGAGCTGTTTTTT. The encoded protein is CASSQTGQGGGELFF.

The V call is TRBV4-2, the J call TRBJ1-2; D is perhaps TRBD1 (5 bases). Germline V gene sequence: CDR1 LGHNA, CDR2 YNFKEQ. Trimming removed 0 bases from V and 0 bases from J, with 8 bases in between. This CDR3 comprises 15 residues. The CDR3 loop is CASSQDGAANYGYTF. The CDR3 DNA reads TGTGCCAGCAGCCAAGATGGGGCAGCTAACTATGGCTACACCTTC.